This T cell receptor beta chain is from a study of a mutant IDH1 vaccine in newly diagnosed glioma. On the study more broadly: The start of vaccination came 4-6 weeks after radiotherapy alone, or with temozolomide cycles. Findings and caveats of the study: Overall, just under 95% of patients had vaccine-induced immune responses.

In regard to this clone: Its cognate antigen is unknown.

Time point noted: week 5, during vaccination. Every vaccine dose comprised 300 ug of mutant IDH1 20-mer peptide plus topical imiquimod. This table comes from immunoSEQ multiplex PCR, and its TCRdb copy is limited to in-frame clones, with some not included. The table has about 54,000 clones, 75% to 85% seen once. The source was PBMCs, collected from a glioma patient whose treatment included an IDH1 peptide vaccine. This sequence originates from a man younger than 40 with glioma.

CDR3 nucleotide sequence: TGTGCCCTAAGGGTCAGGTGGTCCCTCGAGCAGTACTTC. This codes for CALRVRWSLEQYF. This rearrangement joins TRBV2 to TRBJ2-7, with no clear D. This CDR3 has 13 amino acids. The ends were cut back, 11 bases at V and 6 bases at J, with 20 bases in the middle. The germline gives CDR1 SNHLY, CDR2 FYNNEI.